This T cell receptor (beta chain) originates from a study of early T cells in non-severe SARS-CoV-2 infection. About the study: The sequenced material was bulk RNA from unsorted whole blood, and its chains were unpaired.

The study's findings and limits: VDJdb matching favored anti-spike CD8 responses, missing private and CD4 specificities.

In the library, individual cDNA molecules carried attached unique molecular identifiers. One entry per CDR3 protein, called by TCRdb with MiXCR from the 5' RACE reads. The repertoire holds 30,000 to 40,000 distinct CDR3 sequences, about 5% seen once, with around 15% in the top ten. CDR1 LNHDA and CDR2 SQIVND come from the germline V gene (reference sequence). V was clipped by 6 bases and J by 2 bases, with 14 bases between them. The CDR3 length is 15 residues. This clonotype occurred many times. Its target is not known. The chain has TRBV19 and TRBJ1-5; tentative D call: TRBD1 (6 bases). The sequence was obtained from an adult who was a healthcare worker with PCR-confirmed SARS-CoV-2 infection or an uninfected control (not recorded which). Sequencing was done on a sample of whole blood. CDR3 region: CASRDRLGGNQPQHF. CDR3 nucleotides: TGTGCCAGTAGGGACAGACTAGGCGGCAATCAGCCCCAGCATTTT.